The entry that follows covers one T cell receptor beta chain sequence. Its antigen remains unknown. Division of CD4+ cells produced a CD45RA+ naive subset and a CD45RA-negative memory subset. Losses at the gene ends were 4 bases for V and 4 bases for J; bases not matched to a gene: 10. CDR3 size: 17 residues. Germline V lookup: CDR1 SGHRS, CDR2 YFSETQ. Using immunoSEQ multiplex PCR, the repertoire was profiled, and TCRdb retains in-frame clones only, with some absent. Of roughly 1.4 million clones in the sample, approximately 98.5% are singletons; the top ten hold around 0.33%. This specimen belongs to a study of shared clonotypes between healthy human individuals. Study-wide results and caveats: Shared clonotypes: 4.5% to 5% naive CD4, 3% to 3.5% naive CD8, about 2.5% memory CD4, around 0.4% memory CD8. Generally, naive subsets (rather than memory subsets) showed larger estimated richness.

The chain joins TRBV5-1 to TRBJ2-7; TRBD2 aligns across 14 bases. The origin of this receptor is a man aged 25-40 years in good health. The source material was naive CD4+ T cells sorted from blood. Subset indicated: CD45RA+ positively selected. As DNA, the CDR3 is TGCGCCAGCAGCCCTCCTTCCGGGACTAGCGGGAGTTACGAGCAGTACTTC. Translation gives CASSPPSGTSGSYEQYF.